This T cell receptor beta chain derives from a study of Graves' ophthalmopathy and Graves' hyperthyroidism. Germline CDR1 reads SNHLY; CDR2 reads FYNNEI. Trimming stripped 5 bases from V and 7 bases from J, with 11 bases between. The CDR3 is 12 amino acids. Investigators amplified TCR beta CDR3 regions from RNA transcripts. HTBI-primed RT-PCR formed the first round, and a multiplex PCR formed the second. TCRdb itself ran the multiplex PCR reads through MiXCR, one entry per CDR3 protein. The sample consists of approximately 1.2 million distinct CDR3 sequences, 35% to 40% of them appearing once. The chain joins TRBV2 to TRBJ1-2; D is possibly TRBD1 (5 bases). Sequences were obtained from peripheral blood or thyroid tissue (not recorded which). The sequence was collected from an adult man with Graves' hyperthyroidism. The DNA of the CDR3 is TGTGCCAGCAGTCTCAGGGCTACTGGCTACACCTTC. This translates into CASSLRATGYTF. Full variable domain (outside the CDR3, taken from reference TRBV2 and TRBJ1-2): EPEVTQTPSHQVTQMGQEVILRCVPISNHLYFYWYRQILGQKVEFLVSFYNNEISEKSEIFDDQFSVERPDGSNFTLKIRSTKLEDSAMYFCASSLRATGYTFGSGTRLTVV.